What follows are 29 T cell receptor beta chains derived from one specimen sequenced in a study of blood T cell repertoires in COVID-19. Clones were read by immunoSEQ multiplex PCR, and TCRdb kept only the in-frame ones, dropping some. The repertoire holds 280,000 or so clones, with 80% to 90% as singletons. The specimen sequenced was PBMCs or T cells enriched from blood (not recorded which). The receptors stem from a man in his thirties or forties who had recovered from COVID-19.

The CDR3 nucleotides are TGTGCCAGCAGCTTGGGCACAGGGGTCCCCGGGACCCAGTACTTC. Protein product: CASSLGTGVPGTQYF. The V and J genes are TRBV7-9 and TRBJ2-5; 7 positions match TRBD1. V lost 3 bases and J lost 7; bases outside the gene matches: 11. The CDR3 loop spans 15 amino acids. Looked up from germline, CDR1 is SEHNR and CDR2 is FQNEAQ (reference sequence).

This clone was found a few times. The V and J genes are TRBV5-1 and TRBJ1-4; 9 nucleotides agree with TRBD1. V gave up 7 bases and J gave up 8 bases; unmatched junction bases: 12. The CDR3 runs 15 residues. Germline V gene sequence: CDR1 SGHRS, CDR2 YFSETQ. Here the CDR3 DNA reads TGCGCCAGCCGGTACGGTCGGGACAGGGACGAAAAACTGTTTTTT. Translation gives CASRYGRDRDEKLFF.

The CDR3 DNA is TGCGCCAGCAGCGCTTCTTACGGCGGTACCGAGCAGTACTTC. It encodes CASSASYGGTEQYF. This chain links TRBV5-1 with TRBJ2-7; D remains unclear. CDR1 and CDR2 from the germline V gene are SGHRS and YFSETQ. V shed 4 bases and J shed 6 bases, with 17 bases lying between them. CDR3 length equals 14 residues.

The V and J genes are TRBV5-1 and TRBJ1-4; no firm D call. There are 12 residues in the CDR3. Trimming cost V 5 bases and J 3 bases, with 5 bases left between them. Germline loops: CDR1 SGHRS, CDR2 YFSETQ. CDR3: CASSSSNEKLFF. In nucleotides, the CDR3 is TGCGCCAGCAGTTCGTCTAATGAAAAACTGTTTTTT.

The CDR3, as DNA: TGCGCCAGCAGATCCACGGGCACTGAAGCTTTCTTT. Translation gives CASRSTGTEAFF. The V call is TRBV5-1, the J call TRBJ1-1; no firm D call. V was shortened by 5 bases and J by 4 bases, with 9 bases between the two germline ends. This CDR3 has 12 amino acids. The germline CDR1 and CDR2 sequences are SGHRS and YFSETQ.

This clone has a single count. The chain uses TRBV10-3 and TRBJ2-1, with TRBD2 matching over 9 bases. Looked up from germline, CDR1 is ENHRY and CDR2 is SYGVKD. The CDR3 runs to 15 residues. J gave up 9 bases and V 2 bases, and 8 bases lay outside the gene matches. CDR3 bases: TGTGCCATCAGTGAGGTGCAGCGGGGGGTCGTTGAGCAGTTCTTC. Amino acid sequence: CAISEVQRGVVEQFF.

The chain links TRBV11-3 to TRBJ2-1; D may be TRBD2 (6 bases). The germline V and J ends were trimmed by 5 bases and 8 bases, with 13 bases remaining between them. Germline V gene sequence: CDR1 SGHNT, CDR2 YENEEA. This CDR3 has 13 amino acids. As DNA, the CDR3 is TGTGCCAGCAGCGCAATACGGGGGTATGAGCAGTTCTTC. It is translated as CASSAIRGYEQFF.

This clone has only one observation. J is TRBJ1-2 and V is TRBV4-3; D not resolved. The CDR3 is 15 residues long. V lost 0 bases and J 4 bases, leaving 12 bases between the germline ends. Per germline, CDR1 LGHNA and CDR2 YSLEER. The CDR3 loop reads CASSQDQKMSYGYTF. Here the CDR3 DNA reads TGCGCCAGCAGCCAAGACCAAAAGATGAGCTATGGCTACACCTTC.

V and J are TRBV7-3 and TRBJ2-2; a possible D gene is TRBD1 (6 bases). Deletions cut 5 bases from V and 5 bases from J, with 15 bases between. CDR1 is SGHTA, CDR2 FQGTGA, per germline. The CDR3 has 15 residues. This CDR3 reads CASSPGALWTGELFF. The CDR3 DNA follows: TGTGCCAGCAGCCCAGGGGCCTTGTGGACCGGGGAGCTGTTTTTT.

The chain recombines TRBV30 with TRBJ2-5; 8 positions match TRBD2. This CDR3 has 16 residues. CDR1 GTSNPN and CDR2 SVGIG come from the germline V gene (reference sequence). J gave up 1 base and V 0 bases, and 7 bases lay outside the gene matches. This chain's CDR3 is CAWSVRGGLSQETQYF. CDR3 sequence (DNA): TGTGCCTGGAGTGTACGCGGGGGGTTATCCCAAGAGACCCAGTACTTC.

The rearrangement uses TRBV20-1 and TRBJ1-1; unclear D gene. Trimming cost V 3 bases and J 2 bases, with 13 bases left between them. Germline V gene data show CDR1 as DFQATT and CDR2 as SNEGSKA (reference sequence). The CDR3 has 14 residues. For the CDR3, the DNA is TGCAGTGCTAGTGACGTCGGTAAAAACACTGAAGCTTTCTTT. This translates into CSASDVGKNTEAFF.

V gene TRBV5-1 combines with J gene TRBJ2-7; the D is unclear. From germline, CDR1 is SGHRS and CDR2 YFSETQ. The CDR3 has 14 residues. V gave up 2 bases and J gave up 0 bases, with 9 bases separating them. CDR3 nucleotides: TGCGCCAGCAGCTTACAGATGGCCTCCTACGAGCAGTACTTC. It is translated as CASSLQMASYEQYF.

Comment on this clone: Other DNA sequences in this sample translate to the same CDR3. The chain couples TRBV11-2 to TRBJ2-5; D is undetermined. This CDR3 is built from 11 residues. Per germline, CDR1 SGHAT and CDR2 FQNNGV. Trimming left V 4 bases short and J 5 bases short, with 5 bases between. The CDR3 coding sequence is TGTGCCAGCAGCTCCGGGGAGACCCAGTACTTC. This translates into CASSSGETQYF. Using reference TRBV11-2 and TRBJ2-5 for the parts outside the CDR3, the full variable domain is EAGVAQSPRYKIIEKRQSVAFWCNPISGHATLYWYQQILGQGPKLLIQFQNNGVVDDSQLPKDRFSAERLKGVDSTLKIQPAKLEDSAVYLCASSSGETQYFGPGTRLLVL.

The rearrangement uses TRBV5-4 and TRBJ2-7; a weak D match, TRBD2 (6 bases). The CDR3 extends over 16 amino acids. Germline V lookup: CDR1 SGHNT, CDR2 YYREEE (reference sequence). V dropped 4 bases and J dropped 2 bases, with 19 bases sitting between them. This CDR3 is CASSKTFSGSAYEQYF. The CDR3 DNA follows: TGTGCCAGCAGCAAGACATTCAGCGGGTCAGCCTACGAGCAGTACTTC.

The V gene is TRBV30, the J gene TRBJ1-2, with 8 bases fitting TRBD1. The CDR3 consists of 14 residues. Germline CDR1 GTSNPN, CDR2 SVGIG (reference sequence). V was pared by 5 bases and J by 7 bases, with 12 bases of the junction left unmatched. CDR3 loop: CAWDQQGDGGGYTF. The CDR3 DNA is TGTGCCTGGGATCAACAGGGGGATGGTGGTGGCTACACCTTC.

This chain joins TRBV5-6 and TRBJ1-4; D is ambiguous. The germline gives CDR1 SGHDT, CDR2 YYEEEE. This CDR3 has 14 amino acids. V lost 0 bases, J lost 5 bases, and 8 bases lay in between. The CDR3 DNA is TGTGCCAGCAGCTTGGGCGCTGAAAATGAAAAACTGTTTTTT. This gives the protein CASSLGAENEKLFF.

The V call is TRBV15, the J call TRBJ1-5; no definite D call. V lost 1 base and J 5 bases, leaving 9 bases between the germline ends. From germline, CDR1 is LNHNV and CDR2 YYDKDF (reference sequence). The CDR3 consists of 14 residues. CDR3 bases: TGTGCCACCAGCAGAGTGGACGGGGATCAGCCCCAGCATTTT. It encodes CATSRVDGDQPQHF. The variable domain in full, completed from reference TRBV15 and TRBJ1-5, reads DAMVIQNPRYQVTQFGKPVTLSCSQTLNHNVMYWYQQKSSQAPKLLFHYYDKDFNNEADTPDNFQSRRPNTSFCFLDIRSPGLGDTAMYLCATSRVDGDQPQHFGDGTRLSIL.

CDR3 bases: TGTGCCAGCAGCTTAGAGGCAGGGTCAGGTCGCTACACCTTC. Translated, it gives CASSLEAGSGRYTF. The V call is TRBV7-6, the J call TRBJ1-2, with D maybe TRBD1 (5 bases). Looked up from germline, CDR1 is SGHVS and CDR2 is FNYEAQ. Trimming removed 1 base at V and 9 bases at J, with 15 bases between. This CDR3 has 14 residues.

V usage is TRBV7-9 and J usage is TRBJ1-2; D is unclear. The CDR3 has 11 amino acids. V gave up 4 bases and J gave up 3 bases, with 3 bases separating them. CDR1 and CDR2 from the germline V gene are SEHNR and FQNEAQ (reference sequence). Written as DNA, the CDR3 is TGTGCCAGCAGCTCTTACTATGGCTACACCTTC. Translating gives CASSSYYGYTF.

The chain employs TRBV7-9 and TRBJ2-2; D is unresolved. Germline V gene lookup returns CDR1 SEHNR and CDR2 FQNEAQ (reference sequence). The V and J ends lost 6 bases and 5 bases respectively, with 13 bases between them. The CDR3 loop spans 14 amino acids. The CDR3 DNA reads TGTGCCAGCAGGTTACGACAACTTACCGGGGAGCTGTTTTTT. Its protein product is CASRLRQLTGELFF.

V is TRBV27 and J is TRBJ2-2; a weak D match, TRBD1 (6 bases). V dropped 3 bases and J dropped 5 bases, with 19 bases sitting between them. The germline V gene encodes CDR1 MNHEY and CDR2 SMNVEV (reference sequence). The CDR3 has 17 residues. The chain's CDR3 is CASSLGAGLDLTGELFF. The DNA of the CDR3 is TGTGCCAGCAGTTTGGGGGCGGGTCTCGATCTAACCGGGGAGCTGTTTTTT.

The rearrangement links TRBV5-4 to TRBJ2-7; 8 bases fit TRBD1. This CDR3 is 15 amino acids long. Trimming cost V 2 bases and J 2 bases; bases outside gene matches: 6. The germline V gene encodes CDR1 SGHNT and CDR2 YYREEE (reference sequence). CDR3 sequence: CASSFDRGGTYEQYF. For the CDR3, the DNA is TGTGCCAGCAGCTTCGACAGGGGAGGCACCTACGAGCAGTACTTC.

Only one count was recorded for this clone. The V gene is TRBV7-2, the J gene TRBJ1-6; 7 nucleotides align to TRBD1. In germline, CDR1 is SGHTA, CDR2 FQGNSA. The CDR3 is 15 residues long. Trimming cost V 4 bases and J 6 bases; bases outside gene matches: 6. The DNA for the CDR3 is TGTGCCAGCAGCTCACGGACAGGCGTTAATTCACCCCTCCACTTT. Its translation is CASSSRTGVNSPLHF. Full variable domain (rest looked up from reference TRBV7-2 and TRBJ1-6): GAGVSQSPSNKVTEKGKDVELRCDPISGHTALYWYRQSLGQGLEFLIYFQGNSAPDKSGLPSDRFSAERTGGSVSTLTIQRTQQEDSAVYLCASSSRTGVNSPLHFGNGTRLTVT.

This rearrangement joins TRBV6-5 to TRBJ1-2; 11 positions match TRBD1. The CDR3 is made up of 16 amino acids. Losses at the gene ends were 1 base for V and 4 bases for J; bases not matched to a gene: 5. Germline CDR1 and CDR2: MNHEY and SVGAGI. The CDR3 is CASSYLSGTGGYGYTF. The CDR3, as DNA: TGTGCCAGCAGTTACTTATCCGGGACAGGGGGCTATGGCTACACCTTC.

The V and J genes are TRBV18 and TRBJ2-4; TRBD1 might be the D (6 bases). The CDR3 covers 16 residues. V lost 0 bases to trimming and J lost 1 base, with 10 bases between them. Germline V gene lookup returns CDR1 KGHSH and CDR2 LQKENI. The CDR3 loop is CASSPPSQGAKNIQYF. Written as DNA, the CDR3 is TGTGCCAGCTCACCACCGAGCCAGGGGGCCAAAAACATTCAGTACTTC.

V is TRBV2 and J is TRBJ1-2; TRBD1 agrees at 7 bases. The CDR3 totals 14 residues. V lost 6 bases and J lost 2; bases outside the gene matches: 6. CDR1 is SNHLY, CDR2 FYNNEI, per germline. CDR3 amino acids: CASRTGTQNYGYTF. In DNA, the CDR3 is TGTGCCAGCAGGACAGGGACTCAGAACTATGGCTACACCTTC.

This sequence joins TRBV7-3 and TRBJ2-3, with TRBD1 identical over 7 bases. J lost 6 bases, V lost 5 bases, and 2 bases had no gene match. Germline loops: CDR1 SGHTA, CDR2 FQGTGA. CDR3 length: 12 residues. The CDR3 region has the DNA TGTGCCAGCAGCCCGACAGGGGATACGCAGTATTTT. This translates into CASSPTGDTQYF.

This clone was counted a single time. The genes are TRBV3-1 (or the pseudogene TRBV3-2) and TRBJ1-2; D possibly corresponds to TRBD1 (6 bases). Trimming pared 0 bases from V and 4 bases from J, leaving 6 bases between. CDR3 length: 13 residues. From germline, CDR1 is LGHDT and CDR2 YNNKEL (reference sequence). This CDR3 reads CASSQDRGYGYTF. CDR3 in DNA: TGTGCCAGCAGCCAAGACAGGGGCTATGGCTACACCTTC.

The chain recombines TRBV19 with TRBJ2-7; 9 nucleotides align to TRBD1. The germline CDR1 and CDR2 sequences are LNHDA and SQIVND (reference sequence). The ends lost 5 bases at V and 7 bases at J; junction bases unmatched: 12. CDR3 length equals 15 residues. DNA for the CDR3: TGTGCCAGTAGTCCGGGGACAGGGAGCCCCGCGGAGCAGTACTTC. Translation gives CASSPGTGSPAEQYF.